Each of the 6 T cell receptor beta chains below was sequenced from the same sample in a study of prognosis after radiotherapy for stage I lung cancer. Amplification of the TCR beta CDR3 (from genomic DNA) was done by two-round multiplex PCR. It was primers specific to each TRBV and TRBJ gene that first-round PCR used. TCRdb ran MiXCR on the multiplex PCR reads and lists one entry per CDR3 protein. The sample contains about 22,000 distinct CDR3 sequences, less than 50% of which appear only once. This material consisted of PBMCs, taken before or after stereotactic body radiation therapy (not recorded which). The receptors stem from a donor aged 50 or older with non-small cell lung cancer.

About this clonotype itself: The likely explanation is a read error, given a far larger clone one base away. The chain combines TRBV6-4 with TRBJ2-1; 10 bases fit TRBD1. Germline trimming cut 4 bases from V and 7 bases from J; bases unmatched to any gene: 22. Germline V gene sequence: CDR1 MRHNA, CDR2 SNTAGT. The CDR3 extends over 20 amino acids. CDR3 protein: CASSGPLRNTGTGVQNEQFF. The CDR3 DNA is TGTGCCAGCAGTGGACCATTACGTAACACCGGGACAGGGGTCCAAAATGAGCAGTTCTTC.

In its sample, this clonotype was seen many times. Relative to the germline gene, one junction end is altered; a read error may explain this. CDR3 in DNA: TGTGCCAGCAGTTTAACGGGAGGAGCTGGTCGAGCCCATTTT. This gives the protein CASSLTGGAGRAHF. The chain carries TRBV28 and TRBJ2-2, with 7 bases that match TRBD2. The CDR3 has 14 residues. Germline CDR1 and CDR2: MDHEN and SYDVKM.

The sample holds many counts of this clonotype. The chain joins TRBV19 to TRBJ1-2, with 7 bases lining up with TRBD1. The CDR3 consists of 17 residues. The germline V gene has CDR1 LNHDA and CDR2 SQIVND (reference sequence). V trimming: 5 bases; J trimming: 8 bases; junction bases outside the gene matches: 20. CDR3 residues: CASSGRDSIIYFSGYTF. For the CDR3, the DNA is TGTGCCAGTAGTGGCCGGGACAGTATAATTTATTTCTCGGGCTACACCTTC.

The chain uses TRBV24-1 and TRBJ2-2; D gene uncertain. Germline-derived CDR1 and CDR2 are KGHDR and SFDVKD. V was trimmed by 5 bases and J by 11 bases, leaving 8 bases between them. The CDR3 totals 11 residues. The CDR3 region has the DNA TGTGCCACCAGTGGAAGTGTTGAGCTGTTTTTT. As protein: CATSGSVELFF.

This clonotype was observed at least ten times. The V call is TRBV19, the J call TRBJ1-5; no firm D call. V was shortened by 2 bases and J by 0 bases, with 5 bases between the two germline ends. This CDR3 contains 14 residues. The germline V gene encodes CDR1 LNHDA and CDR2 SQIVND (reference sequence). The CDR3 sequence: CASSITDSNQPQHF. The CDR3 coding sequence is TGTGCCAGTAGTATAACAGATAGCAATCAGCCCCAGCATTTT. Complete variable domain (other parts from reference TRBV19 and TRBJ1-5): DGGITQSPKYLFRKEGQNVTLSCEQNLNHDAMYWYRQDPGQGLRLIYYSQIVNDFQKGDIAEGYSVSREKKESFPLTVTSAQKNPTAFYLCASSITDSNQPQHFGDGTRLSIL.

The chain recombines TRBV30 with TRBJ1-5; D perhaps matches TRBD1 (5 bases). The V end lost 0 bases, the J end lost 7 bases, and 13 bases lay between the germline ends. From germline, CDR1 is GTSNPN and CDR2 SVGIG (reference sequence). The CDR3 runs 14 residues. For the CDR3, the DNA is TGTGCCTGGAGTGTAGAGGGAGGGGCCCAGCCCCAGCATTTT. It specifies CAWSVEGGAQPQHF.